This T cell receptor beta chain was recovered during a study of cytomegalovirus exposure and HLA in healthy donors. The study's findings and limits: Some highly shared sequence variants likely arose as a pipeline artifact. Later analysis identified a missense DCLRE1C variant that was linked to TCR beta V- and J-gene trimming. In an earlier analysis, most TCR beta V segments were productive about 87% or about 30% of the time. The authors excluded some V segments, including TRBV6-2 and TRBV6-3, as indistinguishable.

Comments on this clone: Antigen: not known.

With 60 Vbeta and 13 Jbeta primers, the PCR was carried out. Assay used: immunoSEQ multiplex PCR; TCRdb lists only in-frame clones, some missing. The data hold 250,000 to 350,000 clones, with roughly 85% observed a single time. The CDR3 totals 14 residues. The V gene's germline CDR1 is MNHEY and CDR2 SMNVEV (reference sequence). The V gene end was trimmed by 1 base and the J gene end by 5 bases; junction bases not matched to a gene: 2. The sequenced sample was PBMCs. This receptor was taken from a man aged 40-50 years in good health and CMV-seropositive. The genes are TRBV27 and TRBJ1-5; 7 bases align to TRBD1. In DNA, the CDR3 is TGTGCCAGCAGTTTATTGCAGGGGGATCAGCCCCAGCATTTT. Its protein is CASSLLQGDQPQHF.